This T cell receptor (beta chain) originates from a study of control samples from healthy donors and cancer patients (dated by TCRdb to about 2020). Between the V and J ends, shortened by 2 bases and 4 bases respectively, the junction contains 18 bases. Reading the germline V gene gives CDR1 MGHRA and CDR2 YSYEKL. Measured from the cysteine to the phenylalanine, the CDR3 is 16 residues long. Of the read, only the CDR3 DNA is kept; its 48 bases are in frame from base 1. The method behind the library was the immunoSEQ multiplex PCR assay. TCRdb carries this immuneACCESS record with in-frame sequences only. Its versions omit some clonotypes, under half of them owing to an unresolved V gene in the studies checked, with the rest unexplained. Counted in this sample were roughly 120,000 clones; 75% to 90% of them appeared once. The ten top clones hold approximately 1.1% of the sample. Remarks on this clone: Its specific antigen is unknown. Base-call qualities are not available, and no considerably larger clone is one nucleotide away.

Recombination linked TRBV4-1 to TRBJ2-7; the D gene is perhaps TRBD2, on 6 matching bases. The sample was PBMCs. This TCR was recovered from a woman in her forties or fifties with colorectal cancer. The CDR3 in this case is CASSQTGVTQNYEQYF. The DNA sequence reads TGCGCCAGCAGCCAAACGGGGGTCACCCAAAATTACGAGCAGTACTTC.